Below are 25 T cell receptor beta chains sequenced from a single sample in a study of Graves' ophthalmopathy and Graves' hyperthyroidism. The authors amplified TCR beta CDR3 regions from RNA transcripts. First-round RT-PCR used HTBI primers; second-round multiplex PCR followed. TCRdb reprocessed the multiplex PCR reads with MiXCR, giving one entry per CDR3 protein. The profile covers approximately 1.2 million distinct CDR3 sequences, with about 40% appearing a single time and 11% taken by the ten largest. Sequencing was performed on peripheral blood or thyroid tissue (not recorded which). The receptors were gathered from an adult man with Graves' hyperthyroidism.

The CDR3 here is CASRPGLAGPFETQYF. The CDR3 region has the DNA TGTGCCAGCAGACCGGGACTAGCGGGACCGTTTGAGACCCAGTACTTC. The chain couples TRBV2 to TRBJ2-5, with 13 bases identical to TRBD2. Per the germline V gene, CDR1 is SNHLY and CDR2 is FYNNEI. This CDR3 is 16 amino acids long. The J segment lost 5 bases and the V segment lost 6 bases, leaving 9 bases of the junction unmatched.

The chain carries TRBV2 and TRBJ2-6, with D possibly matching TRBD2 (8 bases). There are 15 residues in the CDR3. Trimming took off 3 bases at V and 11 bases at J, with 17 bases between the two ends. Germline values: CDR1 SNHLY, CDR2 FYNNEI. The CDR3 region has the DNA TGTGCCAGCAGTGATCGGGAGGGGGCCGCCTACGTCCTGACTTTC. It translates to CASSDREGAAYVLTF. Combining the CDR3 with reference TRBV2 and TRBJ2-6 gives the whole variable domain EPEVTQTPSHQVTQMGQEVILRCVPISNHLYFYWYRQILGQKVEFLVSFYNNEISEKSEIFDDQFSVERPDGSNFTLKIRSTKLEDSAMYFCASSDREGAAYVLTFGAGSRLTVL.

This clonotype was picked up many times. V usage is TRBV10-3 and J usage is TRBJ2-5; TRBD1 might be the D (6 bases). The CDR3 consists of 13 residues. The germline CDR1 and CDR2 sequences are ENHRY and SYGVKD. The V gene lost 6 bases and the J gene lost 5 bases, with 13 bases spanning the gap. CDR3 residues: CAISQGIAETQYF. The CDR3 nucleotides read TGTGCCATCAGCCAGGGGATTGCGGAGACCCAGTACTTC.

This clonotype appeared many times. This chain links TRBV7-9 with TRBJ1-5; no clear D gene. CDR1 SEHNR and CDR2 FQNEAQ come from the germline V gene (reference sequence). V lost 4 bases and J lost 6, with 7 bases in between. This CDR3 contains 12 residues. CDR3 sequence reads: CASSSELQPQHF. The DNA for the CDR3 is TGTGCCAGCAGCTCGGAGCTTCAGCCCCAGCATTTT.

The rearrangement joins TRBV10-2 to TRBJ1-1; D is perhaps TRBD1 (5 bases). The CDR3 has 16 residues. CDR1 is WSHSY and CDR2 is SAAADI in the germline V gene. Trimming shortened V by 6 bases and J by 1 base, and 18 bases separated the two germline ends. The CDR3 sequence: CASSQDQGAGNTEAFF. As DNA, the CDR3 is TGCGCCAGCAGCCAAGATCAAGGGGCCGGGAACACTGAAGCTTTCTTT.

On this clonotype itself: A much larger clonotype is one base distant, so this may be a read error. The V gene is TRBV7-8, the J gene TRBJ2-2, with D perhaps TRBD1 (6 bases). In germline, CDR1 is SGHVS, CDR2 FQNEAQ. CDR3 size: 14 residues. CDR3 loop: CASSSVQGDGELFF. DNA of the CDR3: TGCGCCAGCAGCTCAGTACAGGGTGACGGGGAGCTGTTTTTT.

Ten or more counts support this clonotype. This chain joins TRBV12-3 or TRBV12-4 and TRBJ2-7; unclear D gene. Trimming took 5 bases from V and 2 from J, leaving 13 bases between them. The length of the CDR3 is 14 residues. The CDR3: CASSPRTVTYEQYF. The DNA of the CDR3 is TGTGCCAGCAGTCCGCGGACGGTAACCTACGAGCAGTACTTC.

The DNA of the CDR3 is TGTGCCAGCAGCATAGACATCACAGGCCCCCTCCACTTT. The encoded protein is CASSIDITGPLHF. V is TRBV7-2 and J is TRBJ1-6; TRBD1 is a possible D gene (5 bases). The germline V gene has CDR1 SGHTA and CDR2 FQGNSA. The length of the CDR3 is 13 residues. Trimming shortened V by 5 bases and J by 13 bases, and 15 bases separated the two germline ends.

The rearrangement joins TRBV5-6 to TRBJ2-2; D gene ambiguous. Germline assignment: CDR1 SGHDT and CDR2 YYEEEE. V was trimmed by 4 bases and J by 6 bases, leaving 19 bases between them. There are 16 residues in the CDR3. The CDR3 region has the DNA TGTGCCAGCAGCCGATCCACCGTTCGGTGGGCCGGGGAGCTGTTTTTT. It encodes CASSRSTVRWAGELFF.

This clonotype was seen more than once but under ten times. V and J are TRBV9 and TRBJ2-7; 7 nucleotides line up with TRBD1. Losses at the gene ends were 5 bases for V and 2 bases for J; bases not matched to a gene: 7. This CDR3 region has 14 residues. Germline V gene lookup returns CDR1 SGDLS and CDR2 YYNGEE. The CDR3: CASSQGVPAYEQYF. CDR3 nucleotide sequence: TGTGCCAGCAGTCAGGGGGTTCCAGCCTACGAGCAGTACTTC.

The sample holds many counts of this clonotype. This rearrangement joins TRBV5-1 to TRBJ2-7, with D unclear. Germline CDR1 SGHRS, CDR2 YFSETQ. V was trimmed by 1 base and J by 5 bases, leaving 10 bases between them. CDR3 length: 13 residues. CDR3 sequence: CASSLTASDEQYF. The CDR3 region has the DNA TGCGCCAGCAGCTTGACTGCGAGCGACGAGCAGTACTTC.

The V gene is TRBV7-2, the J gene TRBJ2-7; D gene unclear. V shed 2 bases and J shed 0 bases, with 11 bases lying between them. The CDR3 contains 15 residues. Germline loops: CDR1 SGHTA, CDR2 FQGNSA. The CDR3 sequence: CASSLRRNPSYEQYF. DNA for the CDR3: TGTGCCAGCAGCTTAAGACGGAACCCCTCCTACGAGCAGTACTTC.

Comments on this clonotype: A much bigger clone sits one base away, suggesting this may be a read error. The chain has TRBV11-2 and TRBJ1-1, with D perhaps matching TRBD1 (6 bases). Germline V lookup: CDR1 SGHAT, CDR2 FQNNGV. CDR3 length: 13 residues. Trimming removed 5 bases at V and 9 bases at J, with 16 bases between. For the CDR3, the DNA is TGTGCCAGCAGCCTGGACAGCCAACTGAAAGCTTTCTTT. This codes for CASSLDSQLKAFF.

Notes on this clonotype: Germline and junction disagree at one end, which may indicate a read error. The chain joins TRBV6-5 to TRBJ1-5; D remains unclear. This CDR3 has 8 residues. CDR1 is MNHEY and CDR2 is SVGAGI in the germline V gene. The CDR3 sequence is CASSYSGF. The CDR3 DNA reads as TGTGCCAGCAGTTACTCGGGTTTT.

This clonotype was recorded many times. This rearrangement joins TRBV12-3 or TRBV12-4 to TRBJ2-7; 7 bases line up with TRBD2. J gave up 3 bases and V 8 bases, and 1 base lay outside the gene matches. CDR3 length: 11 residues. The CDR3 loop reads CASGGSYEQYF. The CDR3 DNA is TGTGCCAGCGGCGGGAGCTACGAGCAGTACTTC.

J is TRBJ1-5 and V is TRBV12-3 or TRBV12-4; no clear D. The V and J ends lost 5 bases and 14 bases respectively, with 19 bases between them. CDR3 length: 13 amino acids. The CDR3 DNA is TGTGCCAGCAGTACTGGACGGAATCTGAACGAGCATTTT. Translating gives CASSTGRNLNEHF.

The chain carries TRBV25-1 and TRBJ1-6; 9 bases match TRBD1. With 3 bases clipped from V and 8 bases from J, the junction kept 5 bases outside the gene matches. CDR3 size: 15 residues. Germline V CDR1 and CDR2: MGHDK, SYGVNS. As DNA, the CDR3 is TGTGCCAGCAGTGACCCGACAGGGGGAGATTCACCCCTCCACTTT. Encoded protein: CASSDPTGGDSPLHF. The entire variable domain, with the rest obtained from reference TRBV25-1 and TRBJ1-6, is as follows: EADIYQTPRYLVIGTGKKITLECSQTMGHDKMYWYQQDPGMELHLIHYSYGVNSTEKGDLSSESTVSRIRTEHFPLTLESARPSHTSQYLCASSDPTGGDSPLHFGNGTRLTVT.

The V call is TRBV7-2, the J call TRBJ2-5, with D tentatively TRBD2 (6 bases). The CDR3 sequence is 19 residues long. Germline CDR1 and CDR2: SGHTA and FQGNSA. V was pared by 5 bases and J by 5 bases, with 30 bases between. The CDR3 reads CASSLPPDLEGMTWETQYF. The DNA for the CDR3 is TGTGCCAGCAGCCTTCCTCCCGACCTGGAGGGGATGACTTGGGAGACCCAGTACTTC.

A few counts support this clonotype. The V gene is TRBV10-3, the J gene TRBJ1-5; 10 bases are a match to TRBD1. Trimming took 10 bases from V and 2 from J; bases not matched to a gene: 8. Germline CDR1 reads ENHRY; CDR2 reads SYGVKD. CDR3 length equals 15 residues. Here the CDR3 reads CASRGQGSGNQPQHF. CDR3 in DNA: TGTGCCAGCAGGGGACAGGGGTCTGGCAATCAGCCCCAGCATTTT.

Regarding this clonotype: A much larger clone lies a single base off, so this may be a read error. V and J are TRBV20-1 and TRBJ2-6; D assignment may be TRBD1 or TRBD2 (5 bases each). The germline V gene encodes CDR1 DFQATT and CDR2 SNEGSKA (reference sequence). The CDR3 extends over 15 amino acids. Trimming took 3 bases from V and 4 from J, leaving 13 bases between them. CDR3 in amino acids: CSASGSGTGANVLTF. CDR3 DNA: TGCAGTGCTAGTGGGTCAGGGACCGGGGCCAACGTCCTGACTTTC.

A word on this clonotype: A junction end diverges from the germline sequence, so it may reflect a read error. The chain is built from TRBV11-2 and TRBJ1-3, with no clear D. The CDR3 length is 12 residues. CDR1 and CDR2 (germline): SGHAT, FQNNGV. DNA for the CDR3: TGTGCCAGCAGTTCGGATGGAAGCACCGTATATTTT. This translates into CASSSDGSTVYF.

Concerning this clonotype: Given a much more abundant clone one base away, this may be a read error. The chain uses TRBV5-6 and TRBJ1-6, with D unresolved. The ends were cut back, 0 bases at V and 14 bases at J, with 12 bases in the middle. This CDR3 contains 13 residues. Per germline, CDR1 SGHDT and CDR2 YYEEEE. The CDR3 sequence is CASSLGKGFTLHF. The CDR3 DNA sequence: TGTGCCAGCAGCTTGGGAAAGGGTTTTACCCTCCACTTT.

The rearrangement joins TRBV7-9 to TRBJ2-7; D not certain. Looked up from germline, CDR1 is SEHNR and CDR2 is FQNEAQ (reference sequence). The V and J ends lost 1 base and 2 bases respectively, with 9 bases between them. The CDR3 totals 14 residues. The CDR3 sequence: CASSLELSTYEQYF. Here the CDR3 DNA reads TGTGCCAGCAGCTTAGAACTTTCCACCTACGAGCAGTACTTC.

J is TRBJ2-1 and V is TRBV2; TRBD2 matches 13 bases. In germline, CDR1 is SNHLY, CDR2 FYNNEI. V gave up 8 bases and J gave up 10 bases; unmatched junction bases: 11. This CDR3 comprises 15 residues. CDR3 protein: CASGPLAGGSHEQFF. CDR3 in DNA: TGTGCCAGCGGACCACTAGCGGGAGGGTCCCACGAGCAGTTCTTC.

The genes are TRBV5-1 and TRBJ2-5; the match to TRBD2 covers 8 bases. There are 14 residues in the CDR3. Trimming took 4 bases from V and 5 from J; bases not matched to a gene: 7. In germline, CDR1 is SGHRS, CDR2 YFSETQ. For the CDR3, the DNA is TGCGCCAGCAGCGTTGACGGCGGGAGGGAGACCCAGTACTTC. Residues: CASSVDGGRETQYF.